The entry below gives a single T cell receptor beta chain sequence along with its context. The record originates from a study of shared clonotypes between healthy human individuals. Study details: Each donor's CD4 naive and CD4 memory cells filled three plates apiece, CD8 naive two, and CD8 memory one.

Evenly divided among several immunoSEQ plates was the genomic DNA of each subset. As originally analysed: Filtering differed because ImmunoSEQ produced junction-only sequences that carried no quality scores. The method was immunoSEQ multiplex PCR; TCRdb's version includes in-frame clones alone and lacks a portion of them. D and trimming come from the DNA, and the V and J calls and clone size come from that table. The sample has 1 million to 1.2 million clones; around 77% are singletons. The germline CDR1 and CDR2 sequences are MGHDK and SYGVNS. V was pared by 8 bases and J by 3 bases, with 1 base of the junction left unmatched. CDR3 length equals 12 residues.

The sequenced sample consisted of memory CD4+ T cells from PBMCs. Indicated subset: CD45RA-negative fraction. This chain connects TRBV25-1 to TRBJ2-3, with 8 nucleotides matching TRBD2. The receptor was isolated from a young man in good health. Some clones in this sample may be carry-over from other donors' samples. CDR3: CASSSGTDTQYF. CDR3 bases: TGTGCCAGCTCTAGCGGGACAGATACGCAGTATTTT.